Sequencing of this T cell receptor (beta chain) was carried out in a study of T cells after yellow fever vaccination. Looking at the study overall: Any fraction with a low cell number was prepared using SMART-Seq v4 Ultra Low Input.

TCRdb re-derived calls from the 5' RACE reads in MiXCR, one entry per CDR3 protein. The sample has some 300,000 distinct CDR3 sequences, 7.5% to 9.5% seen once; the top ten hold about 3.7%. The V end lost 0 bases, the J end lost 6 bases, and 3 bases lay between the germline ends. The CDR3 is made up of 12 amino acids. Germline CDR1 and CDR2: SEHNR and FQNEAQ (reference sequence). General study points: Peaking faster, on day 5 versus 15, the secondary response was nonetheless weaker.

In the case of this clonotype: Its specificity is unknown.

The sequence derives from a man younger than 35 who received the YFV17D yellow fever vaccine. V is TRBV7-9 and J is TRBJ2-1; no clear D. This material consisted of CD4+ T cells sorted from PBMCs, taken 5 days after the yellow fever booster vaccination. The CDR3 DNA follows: TGTGCCAGCAGCTTAGCCCGCAATGAGCAGTTCTTC. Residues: CASSLARNEQFF.